This T cell receptor beta chain comes out of a study of OX40 agonist ivuxolimab in advanced cancers. Regarding the research as a whole: Ivuxolimab was an agonistic, fully human IgG2 monoclonal antibody directed against OX40 (CD134), a costimulatory receptor. Among the approximately 54 dose-escalation patients, around 19 had hepatocellular carcinoma, around 15 melanoma, 9 renal cell carcinoma and 9 head and neck cancer. Intravenous ivuxolimab was administered to patients every 2 weeks at six dose levels: 0.01, 0.1, 0.3, 1.5, 3 and 10 mg/kg. Peripheral TCRbeta sequencing was intended to test whether TCR sequence diversity was altered and clonal T-cell expansion was caused by ivuxolimab. Patients were allowed to have had prior anti-PD-1, anti-PD-L1 or anti-CTLA-4 therapy, and approximately 41% of the dose-escalation patients had previously received checkpoint inhibitors. The paper reports the monotherapy dose-escalation portion (N of about 50 patients) of the phase I ivuxolimab trial. Partial responses occurred in three dose-escalation patients: two with cutaneous melanoma and one with hepatocellular carcinoma. The dose-escalation cohort was around 83% male with a mean age of roughly 60 years, ranging from roughly 23 to 80.

What the study reported, not specific to this receptor: Antigen specificity was not determined for the clonally expanded peripheral T cells. Clonal expansion of both CD4+ and CD8+ blood T cells was observed from baseline to week 6 at doses 0.1 to 3.0 mg/kg. Partial responders in the 0.1-3.0 mg/kg groups had among the lowest normalized peripheral clonal expansion, especially among CD8+ T cells. After ivuxolimab, CD8+ T cells had more expanded clones than CD4+ T cells on average. Low levels of normalized T-cell clonal expansion were also seen in some nonresponding patients.

To sequence the TCRbeta CDR3 region, genomic DNA was isolated from the sorted cells. The immunoSEQ Assay was used to sequence the TCRbeta CDR3 regions. The source is immuneACCESS, and TCRdb retained only in-frame sequences with V and J called. Part of the clones is not carried over; for the studies checked, unresolved V genes explain less than half of this, and the remainder is unexplained. The sample table contains approximately 77,000 clones; only one count was recorded for around 85% of them. The top ten hold roughly 2.3% of the sample. Of note for this clone: Its binding antigen is unknown. No quality values exist for individual bases; no much larger clone is one base distant.

The trial excluded patients who had a history of autoimmune disease or were on systemic immunosuppression. Peripheral blood for TCR sequencing was collected from all dose cohorts at baseline, on cycle 4 day 1, and on cycle 7 day 1. Samples were obtained from an open-label, multicenter, first-in-human phase I dose-escalation trial of ivuxolimab. Adults with locally advanced or metastatic head and neck squamous cell, hepatocellular, melanoma or renal cell carcinoma were enrolled in the trial. CD4+ and CD8+ T cells were sorted separately from peripheral blood before TCR sequencing. In the germline V gene, CDR1 corresponds to MGHDK and CDR2 to SYGVNS. CDR3 length: 16 amino acids, cysteine to phenylalanine. Kept here is only the CDR3 DNA, which spans 48 bases and is read in frame from base 1. V trim: 4 bases; J trim: 4 bases; unmatched bases: 12.

The chain uses TRBV25-1 and TRBJ1-1; 7 of the junction bases match TRBD1. This sequence originates from an adult with an advanced solid tumor such as melanoma, head and neck, liver or kidney cancer. Sequences were derived from CD4+ or CD8+ T cells sorted from blood, sampled in a trial of the OX40 agonist ivuxolimab. The DNA sequence follows: TGTGCCAGCAGTGTAGGCAGGGGGATTTTCGGCACTGAAGCTTTCTTT. Translated, this gives CASSVGRGIFGTEAFF.